The clone carrying this T cell receptor beta chain was found once. This sample was taken from a study of tumor-infiltrating lymphocytes in oesophageal squamous cell carcinoma. V was shortened by 7 bases and J by 6 bases, with 8 bases between the two germline ends. Germline V gives CDR1 MDHEN, CDR2 SYDVKM. The CDR3 length is 11 residues. TCRdb called the PCR reads again in MiXCR, with one record for every CDR3 protein. Of 16,000 or so distinct CDR3 sequences in the sample, 40% to 65% are singletons; the top ten hold roughly a fifth. The chain carries TRBV28 and TRBJ2-3; D unresolved. The origin of this receptor is a male donor with esophageal squamous cell carcinoma. Input material: esophageal tumor tissue. The CDR3: CASTSRDTQYF. The DNA for the CDR3 is TGTGCCAGCACAAGCAGGGATACGCAGTATTTT. The full variable domain, its missing parts supplied by reference TRBV28 and TRBJ2-3, is DVKVTQSSRYLVKRTGEKVFLECVQDMDHENMFWYRQDPGLGLRLIYFSYDVKMKEKGDIPEGYSVSREKKERFSLILESASTNQTSMYLCASTSRDTQYFGPGTRLTVL.